This entry concerns a single T cell receptor (beta chain). The method was immunoSEQ multiplex PCR; TCRdb's version includes in-frame clones alone and lacks a portion of them. The sample has 50,000 to 75,000 clones, 65% to 90% seen once. CDR1 is LNHNV, CDR2 YYDKDF, per germline (reference sequence). This CDR3 has 17 amino acids. The V end was cut by 1 base, the J end by 4 bases, with 14 bases between. These data are taken from a study of control samples from healthy donors and cancer patients. This TCR came from a man in his forties in good health. The sequencing input was blood. V usage is TRBV15 and J usage is TRBJ1-6; no clear D gene. In DNA, the CDR3 is TGTGCCACCAGCAGAGCGTTTGGGGAAGGGTATAATTCACCCCTCCACTTT. As protein: CATSRAFGEGYNSPLHF.